This entry is about one T cell receptor beta chain. Per germline, CDR1 SEHNR and CDR2 FQNEAQ (reference sequence). The CDR3 loop spans 15 amino acids. V was clipped by 1 base and J by 5 bases, with 12 bases between them. This specimen comes from a study of technical replicates of blood from four donors. The protocol was immunoSEQ multiplex PCR, while the TCRdb copy is restricted to in-frame clones and leaves out a portion. The sample consists of about 68,000 clones, 95% to 98% of them appearing once. The rearrangement uses TRBV7-9 and TRBJ2-1; D might be TRBD1 (6 bases). This TCR was recovered from a human donor in good health. Material: T cells isolated from PBMCs. The CDR3 DNA is TGTGCCAGCAGCTTAGTTTCAGGGGAACACAATGAGCAGTTCTTC. It encodes CASSLVSGEHNEQFF. Full variable domain (missing parts from reference TRBV7-9 and TRBJ2-1): DTGVSQNPRHKITKRGQNVTFRCDPISEHNRLYWYRQTLGQGPEFLTYFQNEAQLEKSRLLSDRFSAERPKGSFSTLEIQRTEQGDSAMYLCASSLVSGEHNEQFFGPGTRLTVL.